This TCR beta chain is drawn from a study of blood T cell repertoires in COVID-19. At the level of the study: Acute-phase and convalescent COVID-19 samples originated in the United States, Italy and Spain. PBMCs, B-cell-depleted T cells, or T cells provided the cDNA or gDNA that made up the material.

As processed by the authors: Reference gene primer amplification gave nucleated cell count estimates. Repertoires were generated with immunoSEQ multiplex PCR, while TCRdb's copy carries only in-frame clones and drops some. V, J and clone size are those of that table, while D and trimming were read from the DNA. Seen here are around 94,000 clones, roughly 80% observed once, and the top ten hold roughly 6.2%. Germline lookup yields CDR1 MNHEY and CDR2 SVGAGI. The CDR3 sequence is 15 residues long. Trimming removed 5 bases at V and 4 bases at J, with 12 bases between. What was sequenced was peripheral blood. The chain uses TRBV6-5 and TRBJ2-6; D not certain. The receptor was derived from a man aged 55 to 70 with acute or convalescent COVID-19. The CDR3 region is CASSPGRGGANVLTF. DNA of the CDR3: TGTGCCAGCAGTCCTGGGCGTGGGGGGGCCAACGTCCTGACTTTC.